A single sample gave rise to the 7 T cell receptor beta chains below, sequenced in a study of CD8 T cells in Susac syndrome. Random hexamers were used to reverse transcribe the RNA input (about 0.5 to 1 ug). TCRdb reprocessed the immunoSEQ multiplex PCR reads via MiXCR and lists one record per CDR3 protein. The sample contains over 150,000 distinct CDR3 sequences, roughly 94% of which appear only once. Input material: CD4+ T cells from PBMCs. These receptors were taken from a human donor with Susac syndrome.

In regard to this clonotype: One end of the junction is discordant with germline, which a read error may explain. This chain links TRBV7-2 with TRBJ2-5; D gene unclear. Germline assignment: CDR1 SGHTA and CDR2 FQGNSA. The CDR3 spans 15 residues. In nucleotides, the CDR3 is TGCGCCAGCAGCTTAAATGGTGGCTTCCAAGAGACCCAGTACTTC. It codes for CASSLNGGFQETQYF. The variable domain in full, completed from reference TRBV7-2 and TRBJ2-5, reads GAGVSQSPSNKVTEKGKDVELRCDPISGHTALYWYRQSLGQGLEFLIYFQGNSAPDKSGLPSDRFSAERTGGSVSTLTIQRTQQEDSAVYLCASSLNGGFQETQYFGPGTRLLVL.

The V gene is TRBV4-2, the J gene TRBJ1-2; the D gene is possibly TRBD1 (5 bases). The length of the CDR3 is 15 residues. Trimming pared 1 base from V and 0 bases from J, leaving 9 bases between. CDR1 and CDR2 from the germline V gene are LGHNA and YNFKEQ. CDR3: CASSQGDRANYGYTF. In nucleotides, the CDR3 is TGTGCCAGCAGCCAAGGAGACAGAGCTAACTATGGCTACACCTTC.

The chain combines TRBV6-4 with TRBJ2-1; D may be TRBD2 (5 bases). Germline V gives CDR1 MRHNA, CDR2 SNTAGT. Trimming cost V 10 bases and J 0 bases, with 13 bases left between them. The CDR3 has 14 amino acids. The CDR3 here is CATKSGFSYNEQFF. CDR3 coding DNA: TGTGCCACCAAAAGCGGATTCTCCTACAATGAGCAGTTCTTC.

The chain links TRBV12-3 or TRBV12-4 to TRBJ1-2; TRBD1 is a possible D gene (5 bases). V lost 3 bases and J 5 bases, leaving 13 bases between the germline ends. The CDR3 consists of 14 residues. The DNA for the CDR3 is TGTGCCAGCAGTTTGCGGGGCACGCGATATGGCTACACCTTC. This gives the protein CASSLRGTRYGYTF.

This clonotype has just one count. This chain joins TRBV7-9 and TRBJ1-3; no clear D gene. This CDR3 region has 16 residues. Trimming cost V 5 bases and J 0 bases, with 14 bases left between them. The V gene's germline CDR1 is SEHNR and CDR2 FQNEAQ (reference sequence). CDR3 loop: CASSHSDGSSGNTIYF. CDR3 nucleotide sequence: TGTGCCAGCAGCCACTCGGACGGCAGCTCTGGAAACACCATATATTTT.

The chain recombines TRBV7-2 with TRBJ2-5, with 9 bases lining up with TRBD2. CDR3 length: 16 residues. With V trimmed by 0 bases and J by 0 bases, 2 bases remained unmatched. CDR1 and CDR2 (germline): SGHTA, FQGNSA. The CDR3 protein is CASSLAPSGNQETQYF. CDR3 DNA: TGTGCCAGCAGCTTAGCGCCTAGCGGGAACCAAGAGACCCAGTACTTC.

V and J are TRBV20-1 and TRBJ2-7; D perhaps matches TRBD2 (5 bases). The CDR3 has 13 residues. CDR1 is DFQATT, CDR2 SNEGSKA, per germline (reference sequence). The germline V and J ends were trimmed by 5 bases and 6 bases, with 17 bases remaining between them. In DNA, the CDR3 is TGCAGTGCTTTGACTGCGGGCGCGGCCGAGCAGTACTTC. It encodes CSALTAGAAEQYF.